Below, one TCR beta chain is given with its context. Its antigen is unknown. Base qualities are not at hand, and no much larger clone is one base apart. The sample originates from a study of blood T cell repertoires in COVID-19 (dated by TCRdb to 2020 to 2022). Broadly, across the study: Samples from collaborators originated in the United States, Italy and Spain and spanned both the acute and convalescent phases of COVID-19. The material from the prospective study consisted of cDNA or gDNA derived from T cells, B-cell-depleted T cells, or PBMCs. Deeply sampled blood TCRbeta repertoires from subjects exposed to, actively infected with, or recovered from COVID-19 were included in the dataset. The repertoires were made available in a free public database intended to serve as a resource for research on the immune response to SARS-CoV-2. The samples were drawn from the first 160 participants of the ongoing ImmuneRACE study and from under 1,500 subjects provided by 6 global collaborators. A de-identified subject ID, COVID-19 status, age in years and sex were almost always included in the sample metadata. Where HLA class I and class II types were available, the types were taken from metadata supplied by the sample provider, not from assay-based typing. Here is what the overall study found, with its caveats: How much clinical and demographic metadata was included differed by source and by participant, and the metadata was provided uncurated.

TCRbeta CDR3 regions were amplified from genomic DNA using the immunoSEQ Assay, a bias-controlled multiplex PCR. Per the authors' processing: Within the assay, amplification of reference gene primers was used to estimate how many nucleated cells each sample contained. Sequence reads were collapsed and filtered to measure the absolute abundance of every unique TCRbeta CDR3 rearrangement. For each sample, productive Simpson clonality was calculated as the square root of Simpson's diversity index across productive rearrangements. In TCRdb, the immuneACCESS table is reduced to in-frame sequences with V and J assigned. These tables do not hold every clone; where another copy was compared, an unresolved V gene accounts for under half, and the others remain unexplained. That table furnishes V, J and clone size, whereas the DNA furnished D and trimming. The sample contains about 400,000 clones, around nine tenths of them found a single time. Around 2.9% of the sample rests with the top ten.

The collaborating institutions used their own protocols to collect whole blood in K2EDTA tubes. For TCRbeta analysis, collaborators shipped samples as frozen whole blood, isolated PBMCs, or DNA extracted from either of those sample types. The specimen sequenced was peripheral blood. The sequence derives from a human donor in a cohort sampled during active COVID-19.

The DNA sequence is given as TGCGCCACCGGTGAGCGGGGGGGAGAGACCCAGTACTTC. It translates to CATGERGGETQYF. The chain is assembled from TRBV5-1 and TRBJ2-5; TRBD2 lines up with 10 middle nucleotides. Reading from cysteine to phenylalanine, the CDR3 counts 13 amino acids. Here the CDR3 DNA is all that survives: 39 bases in frame from base 1. CDR1 and CDR2 are drawn from the germline V gene: SGHRS, YFSETQ. Trimming takes 9 bases off V and 4 bases off J; junction bases not matched to a gene: 6.